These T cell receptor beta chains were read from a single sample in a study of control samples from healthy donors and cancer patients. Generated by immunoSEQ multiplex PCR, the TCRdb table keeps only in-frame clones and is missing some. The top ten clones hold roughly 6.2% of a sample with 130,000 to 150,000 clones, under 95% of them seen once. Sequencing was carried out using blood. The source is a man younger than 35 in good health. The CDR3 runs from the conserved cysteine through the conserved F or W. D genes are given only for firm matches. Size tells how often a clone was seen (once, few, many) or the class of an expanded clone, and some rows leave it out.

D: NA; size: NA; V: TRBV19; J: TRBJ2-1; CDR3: CASSLRAWGGYNEQFF; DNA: TGTGCCAGTAGTTTGAGGGCATGGGGAGGTTACAATGAGCAGTTCTTC
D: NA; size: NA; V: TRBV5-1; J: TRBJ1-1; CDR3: CASSLAVGNTEAFF; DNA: TGCGCCAGCAGCTTGGCAGTCGGAAACACTGAAGCTTTCTTT
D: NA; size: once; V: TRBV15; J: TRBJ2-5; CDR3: CATSRGKVAIRETQYF; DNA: TGTGCCACCAGCAGAGGGAAAGTCGCAATCCGGGAGACCCAGTACTTC
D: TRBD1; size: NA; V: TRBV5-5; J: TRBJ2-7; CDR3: CASSLDRDRGYEQYF; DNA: TGTGCCAGCAGCTTGGACCGGGACAGGGGGTACGAGCAGTACTTC
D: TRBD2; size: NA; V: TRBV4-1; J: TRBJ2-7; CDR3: CASSHKSGGFRSYEQYF; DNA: TGCGCCAGCAGCCACAAATCGGGGGGTTTTAGAAGCTACGAGCAGTACTTC
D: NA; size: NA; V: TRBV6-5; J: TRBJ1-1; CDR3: CASSYPADGRGTEAFF; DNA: TGTGCCAGCAGTTACCCGGCGGACGGGAGAGGGACTGAAGCTTTCTTT
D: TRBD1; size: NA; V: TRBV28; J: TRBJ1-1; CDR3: CASSNRDRDTEAFF; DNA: TGTGCCAGCAGCAACCGGGACAGGGACACTGAAGCTTTCTTT
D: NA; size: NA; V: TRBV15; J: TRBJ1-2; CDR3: CATSSADPGGYTF; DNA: TGTGCCACCAGCAGCGCGGACCCAGGTGGCTACACCTTC
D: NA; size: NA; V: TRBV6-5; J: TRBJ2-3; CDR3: CASSYGGRADTQYF; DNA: TGTGCCAGCAGTTATGGGGGACGGGCAGATACGCAGTATTTT
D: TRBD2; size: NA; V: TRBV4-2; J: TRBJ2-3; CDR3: CASSQEGSGRTDTQYF; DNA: TGTGCCAGCAGCCAAGAGGGTAGCGGGAGGACAGATACGCAGTATTTT
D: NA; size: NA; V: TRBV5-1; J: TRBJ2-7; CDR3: CASSYNNVEQYF; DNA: TGCGCCAGCAGTTACAACAATGTCGAGCAGTACTTC
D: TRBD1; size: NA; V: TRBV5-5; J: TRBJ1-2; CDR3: CATSDREYVYTF; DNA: TGTGCCACCTCGGACAGGGAGTATGTCTACACCTTC
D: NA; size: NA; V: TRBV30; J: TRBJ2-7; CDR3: CAWVVKGVSYEQYF; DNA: TGTGCCTGGGTTGTAAAGGGGGTCTCCTACGAGCAGTACTTC
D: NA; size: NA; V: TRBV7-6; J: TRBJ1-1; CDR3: CASSLGFSNTEAFF; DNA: TGTGCCAGCAGCTTAGGGTTCAGTAACACTGAAGCTTTCTTT
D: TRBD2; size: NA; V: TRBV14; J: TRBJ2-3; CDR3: CASSQGGLGLTAQYF; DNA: TGTGCCAGCAGCCAAGGGGGACTAGGGTTGACGGCGCAGTATTTT
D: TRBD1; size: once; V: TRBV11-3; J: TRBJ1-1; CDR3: CASSLRALGQTNTEAFF; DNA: TGTGCCAGCAGCTTGAGAGCCTTGGGACAGACTAACACTGAAGCTTTCTTT
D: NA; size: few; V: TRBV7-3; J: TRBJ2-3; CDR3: CASSLNFGEQYF; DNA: TGTGCCAGCAGCTTAAATTTCGGAGAGCAGTATTTT
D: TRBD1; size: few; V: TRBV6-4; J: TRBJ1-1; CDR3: CASSEGDRVGTEAFF; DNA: TGTGCCAGCAGTGAAGGGGACAGGGTGGGTACTGAAGCTTTCTTT
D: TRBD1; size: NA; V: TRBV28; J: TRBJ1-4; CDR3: CASTKLLGTGRGEKLFF; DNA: TGTGCCAGCACCAAACTCCTAGGGACAGGGCGGGGTGAAAAACTGTTTTTT
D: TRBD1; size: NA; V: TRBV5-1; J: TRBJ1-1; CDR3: CASSGGTGKMNTEAFF; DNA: TGCGCCAGCAGCGGAGGGACAGGCAAAATGAACACTGAAGCTTTCTTT
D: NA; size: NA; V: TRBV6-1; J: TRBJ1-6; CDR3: CASSEGVNSPLHF; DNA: TGTGCCAGCAGTGAAGGCGTGAATTCACCCCTCCACTTT
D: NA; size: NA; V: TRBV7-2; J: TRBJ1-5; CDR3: CASGSNDLGPQHF; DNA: TGTGCCAGCGGATCGAACGACCTGGGGCCCCAGCATTTT
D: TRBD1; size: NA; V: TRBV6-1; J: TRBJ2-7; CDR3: CASSEGTGTYEQYF; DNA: TGTGCCAGCAGTGAAGGGACAGGAACCTACGAGCAGTACTTC
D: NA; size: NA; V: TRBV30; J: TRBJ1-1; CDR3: CAWSHGRDGEAFF; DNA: TGTGCCTGGAGTCACGGAAGGGACGGTGAAGCTTTCTTT
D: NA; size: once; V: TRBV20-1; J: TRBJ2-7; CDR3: CSARQPYEQYF; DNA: TGCAGTGCTAGACAGCCCTACGAGCAGTACTTC
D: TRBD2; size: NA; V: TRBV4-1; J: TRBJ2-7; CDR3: CASSQDVREGSYEQYF; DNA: TGCGCCAGCAGCCAAGATGTGCGGGAGGGCAGCTACGAGCAGTACTTC
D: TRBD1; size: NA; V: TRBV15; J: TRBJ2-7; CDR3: CATSRDGTATSYEQYF; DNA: TGTGCCACCAGCAGAGATGGGACAGCCACCTCCTACGAGCAGTACTTC
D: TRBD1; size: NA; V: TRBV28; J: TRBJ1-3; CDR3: CASSPPRDRAGSGNTIYF; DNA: TGTGCCAGCAGTCCTCCCCGGGACAGGGCCGGCTCTGGAAACACCATATATTTT
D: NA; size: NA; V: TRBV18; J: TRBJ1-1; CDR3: CASSPGRTEAFF; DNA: TGTGCCAGCTCACCCGGACGGACTGAAGCTTTCTTT
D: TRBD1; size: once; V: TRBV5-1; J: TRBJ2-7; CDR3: CASRYGQGASYEQYF; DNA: TGCGCCAGCAGGTACGGACAGGGAGCCTCCTACGAGCAGTACTTC
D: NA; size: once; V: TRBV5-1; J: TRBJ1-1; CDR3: CASTPLGRGTEAFF; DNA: TGCGCCAGCACCCCACTTGGGCGCGGAACTGAAGCTTTCTTT
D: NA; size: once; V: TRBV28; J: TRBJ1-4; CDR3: CASSRQRTGEKLFF; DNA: TGTGCCAGCAGTCGCCAGCGGACGGGCGAAAAACTGTTTTTT
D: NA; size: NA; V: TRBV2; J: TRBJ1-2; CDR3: CASVLGTFDYGYTF; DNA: TGTGCCAGCGTACTTGGGACCTTCGACTATGGCTACACCTTC
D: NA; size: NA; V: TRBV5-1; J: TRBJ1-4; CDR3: CASSLTGQARNEKLFF; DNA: TGCGCCAGCAGCTTGACAGGGCAAGCTAGGAATGAAAAACTGTTTTTT
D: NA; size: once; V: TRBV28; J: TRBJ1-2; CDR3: CASSYTYTNYGYTF; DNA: TGTGCCAGCAGTTACACGTATACTAACTATGGCTACACCTTC
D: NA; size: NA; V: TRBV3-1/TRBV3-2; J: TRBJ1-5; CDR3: CASSPSGGTYSNQPQHF; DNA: TGTGCCAGCAGCCCATCGGGGGGTACTTATAGCAATCAGCCCCAGCATTTT
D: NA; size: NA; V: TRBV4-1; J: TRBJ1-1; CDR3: CASSQVEQGEAFF; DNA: TGCGCCAGCAGCCAGGTTGAACAAGGTGAAGCTTTCTTT
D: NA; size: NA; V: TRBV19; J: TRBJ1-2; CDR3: CASSPGQLANYGYTF; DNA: TGTGCCAGTAGTCCCGGACAACTCGCTAACTATGGCTACACCTTC
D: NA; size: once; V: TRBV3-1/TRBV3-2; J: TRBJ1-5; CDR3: CASSHGQGRIQPQHF; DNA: TGTGCCAGCAGCCACGGCCAGGGGCGCATTCAGCCCCAGCATTTT
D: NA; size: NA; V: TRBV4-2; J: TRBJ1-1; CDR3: CASSLTLGRDEAFF; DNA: TGTGCCAGCAGCCTGACCTTGGGCCGGGATGAAGCTTTCTTT
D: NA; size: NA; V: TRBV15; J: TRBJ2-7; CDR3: CATSIGHHYEQYF; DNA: TGTGCCACCAGCATAGGACACCACTACGAGCAGTACTTC
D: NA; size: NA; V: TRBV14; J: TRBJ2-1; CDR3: CASSQGVWYNEQFF; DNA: TGTGCCAGCAGCCAAGGTGTGTGGTACAATGAGCAGTTCTTC
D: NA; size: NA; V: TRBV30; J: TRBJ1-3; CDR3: CACGVGPSYSGNTIYF; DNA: TGTGCCTGTGGAGTCGGGCCCTCTTACTCTGGAAACACCATATATTTT
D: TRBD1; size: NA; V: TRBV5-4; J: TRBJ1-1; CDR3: CASSSSWDRRGAFF; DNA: TGTGCCAGCAGCTCGTCCTGGGACAGGAGGGGAGCTTTCTTT
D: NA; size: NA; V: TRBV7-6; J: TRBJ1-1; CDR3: CASSFNGGQTNTEAFF; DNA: TGTGCCAGCAGCTTTAATGGCGGACAGACGAACACTGAAGCTTTCTTT
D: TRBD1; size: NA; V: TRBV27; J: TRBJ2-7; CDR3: CASSFVRGLSYEQYF; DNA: TGTGCCAGCAGTTTTGTTAGGGGGCTCTCCTACGAGCAGTACTTC
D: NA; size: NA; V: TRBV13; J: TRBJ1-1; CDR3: CASSLEGRSTEAFF; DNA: TGTGCCAGCAGCTTAGAGGGCAGGTCCACTGAAGCTTTCTTT
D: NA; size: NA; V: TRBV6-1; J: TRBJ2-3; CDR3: CASSDVWERDTQYF; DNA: TGTGCCAGCAGTGATGTATGGGAAAGAGATACGCAGTATTTT
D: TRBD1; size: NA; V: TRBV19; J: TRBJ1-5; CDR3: CASSITGDQPQHF; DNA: TGTGCCAGTAGTATAACAGGGGATCAGCCCCAGCATTTT
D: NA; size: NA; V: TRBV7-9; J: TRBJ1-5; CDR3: CASSLLGDGPQHF; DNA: TGTGCCAGCAGCTTATTAGGGGATGGGCCCCAGCATTTT
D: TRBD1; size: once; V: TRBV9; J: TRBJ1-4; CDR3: CASSPRTGGTNEKLFF; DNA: TGTGCCAGCAGCCCCAGGACAGGGGGCACTAATGAAAAACTGTTTTTT
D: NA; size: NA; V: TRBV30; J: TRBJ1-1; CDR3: CAWSAGANTEAFF; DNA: TGTGCCTGGAGCGCCGGGGCAAACACTGAAGCTTTCTTT
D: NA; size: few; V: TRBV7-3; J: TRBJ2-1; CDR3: CASSVGAGQEPFF; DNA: TGTGCCAGCAGCGTAGGGGCAGGCCAGGAGCCGTTCTTC
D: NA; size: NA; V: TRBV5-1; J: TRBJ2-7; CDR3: CASSSRQRDYEQYF; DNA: TGCGCCAGCAGCTCTAGACAGAGGGACTACGAGCAGTACTTC
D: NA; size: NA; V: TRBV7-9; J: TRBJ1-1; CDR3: CASSLELNTEAFF; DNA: TGTGCCAGCAGCTTAGAACTGAACACTGAAGCTTTCTTT
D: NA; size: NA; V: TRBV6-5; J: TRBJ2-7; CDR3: CASSHYRTASYEQYF; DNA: TGTGCCAGCAGCCATTATAGGACAGCCTCCTACGAGCAGTACTTC
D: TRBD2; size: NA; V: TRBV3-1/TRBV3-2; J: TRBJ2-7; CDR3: CASSRQLAGAYEQYF; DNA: TGTGCCAGCAGCCGTCAACTAGCGGGGGCCTACGAGCAGTACTTC
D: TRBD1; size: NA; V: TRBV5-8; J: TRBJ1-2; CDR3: CASSTLGQGEYGYTF; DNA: TGTGCCAGCAGCACCCTGGGACAGGGCGAGTATGGCTACACCTTC
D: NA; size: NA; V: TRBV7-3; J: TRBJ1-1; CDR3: CASSQTQNTEAFF; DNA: TGTGCCAGCAGCCAAACACAGAACACTGAAGCTTTCTTT
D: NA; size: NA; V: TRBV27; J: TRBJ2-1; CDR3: CASGVRSDNEQFF; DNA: TGTGCCAGCGGCGTGAGGTCAGACAATGAGCAGTTCTTC